Shown below are 25 T cell receptor beta chains from a single sample sequenced in a study of blood T cell repertoires in COVID-19. Using immunoSEQ multiplex PCR, the repertoire was profiled, and TCRdb retains in-frame clones only, with some absent. Of 200,000 to 250,000 clones in the sample, about 87% were seen once. What was sequenced was peripheral blood. These receptors came from a man aged 30 to 39 with COVID-19, enrolled during active disease.

This clone was recorded once. The V gene is TRBV18, the J gene TRBJ1-1, with unresolved D. Germline CDR1 is KGHSH and CDR2 is LQKENI. CDR3 length: 15 amino acids. Trimming stripped 2 bases from V and 3 bases from J, with 13 bases between. CDR3 sequence (DNA): TGTGCCAGCTCACCAGTAAGCGTATCGGACACTGAAGCTTTCTTT. It encodes CASSPVSVSDTEAFF.

The J gene is TRBJ1-2, the V gene TRBV29-1; 7 bases agree with TRBD1. The J segment lost 1 base and the V segment lost 7 bases, leaving 3 bases of the junction unmatched. Germline V lookup: CDR1 SQVTM, CDR2 ANQGSEA. The CDR3 runs to 12 residues. The CDR3 protein is CSARDSNYGYTF. In nucleotides, the CDR3 is TGCAGCGCTAGGGACAGTAACTATGGCTACACCTTC.

The chain couples TRBV19 to TRBJ1-1, with D unclear. CDR3 length equals 13 residues. Germline-derived CDR1 and CDR2 are LNHDA and SQIVND (reference sequence). Trimming took 3 bases from V and 1 from J, leaving 6 bases between them. The CDR3 region is CASSISGNTEAFF. Written as DNA, the CDR3 is TGTGCCAGTAGTATCTCCGGGAACACTGAAGCTTTCTTT.

Details on this clone: The germline gene is not matched at one end of the junction; a read error may be the cause. The V call is TRBV7-2, the J call TRBJ1-2, with D possibly being TRBD1 (6 bases). The CDR3 is made up of 14 amino acids. Germline-derived CDR1 and CDR2 are SGHTA and FQGNSA. The CDR3 DNA follows: TGTGCCAGCAGTTTAGAGCCAACAGGGTATGGCTACACCTTC. The encoded protein is CASSLEPTGYGYTF.

DNA for the CDR3: TGTGCCAGCTCACCTCGATCCAGCGACAATGAGCAGTTCTTC. Translation: CASSPRSSDNEQFF. The chain links TRBV18 to TRBJ2-1; D not certain. CDR3 size: 14 residues. The germline V gene encodes CDR1 KGHSH and CDR2 LQKENI. V gave up 3 bases and J gave up 5 bases, with 11 bases separating them.

The chain carries TRBV6-1 and TRBJ1-5; D may be TRBD1 (6 bases). V lost 3 bases and J lost 6, with 9 bases in between. In germline, CDR1 is MNHNS, CDR2 SASEGT. This CDR3 has 13 residues. CDR3 DNA: TGTGCCAGCAGTGAGCAGGGGACTCAGCCCCAGCATTTT. It codes for CASSEQGTQPQHF.

The V gene is TRBV2, the J gene TRBJ1-6; D is possibly TRBD1 (6 bases). The CDR3 contains 15 residues. CDR1 is SNHLY, CDR2 FYNNEI, per germline. V lost 4 bases, J lost 9 bases, and 16 bases lay in between. The CDR3 is CASSASHVGASPLHF. The CDR3 region has the DNA TGTGCCAGCAGTGCATCCCACGTGGGGGCTTCACCCCTCCACTTT.

The chain has TRBV6-1 and TRBJ1-2; 12 nucleotides line up with TRBD1. CDR3 length: 15 amino acids. Germline V lookup: CDR1 MNHNS, CDR2 SASEGT. V trimming: 3 bases; J trimming: 7 bases; junction bases outside the gene matches: 6. Here the CDR3 reads CASSDAGQGAFGYTF. CDR3 coding DNA: TGTGCCAGCAGTGACGCGGGACAGGGGGCGTTTGGCTACACCTTC.

This chain uses TRBV5-1 with TRBJ1-6, with 9 bases identical to TRBD1. The CDR3 has 14 amino acids. CDR1 and CDR2 from the germline V gene are SGHRS and YFSETQ. Unmatched junction bases numbered 0, after V lost 0 bases and J lost 8 bases. Here the CDR3 DNA reads TGCGCCAGCAGCTTGGGGACAGGGGATTCACCCCTCCACTTT. This codes for CASSLGTGDSPLHF.

The chain joins TRBV28 to TRBJ1-1, with 9 bases lining up with TRBD1. V shed 2 bases and J 6 bases; nucleotides not matched to a gene: 7. This CDR3 has 15 residues. Germline CDR1 and CDR2: MDHEN and SYDVKM. CDR3 nucleotides: TGTGCCAGCAGTTTAGGGACAGGGAATGTTCCTGAAGCTTTCTTT. Amino acid sequence: CASSLGTGNVPEAFF.

This chain links TRBV27 with TRBJ1-1; 10 nucleotides align to TRBD1. The V gene's germline CDR1 is MNHEY and CDR2 SMNVEV (reference sequence). V gave up 5 bases and J gave up 1 base; unmatched junction bases: 7. The CDR3 covers 16 residues. CDR3 nucleotide sequence: TGTGCCAGCAGTCACCGACAGGGGGCCCCGAACACTGAAGCTTTCTTT. Protein sequence: CASSHRQGAPNTEAFF.

This sequence joins TRBV12-5 and TRBJ2-5; D perhaps matches TRBD1 (7 bases). This CDR3 has 16 residues. Looked up from germline, CDR1 is LGHNT and CDR2 is FRNRAP. V lost 0 bases, J lost 6 bases, and 17 bases lay in between. As DNA, the CDR3 is TGTGCTAGTGGTTTGGTCGTCTCAGGGGGGAGAAAGACCCAGTACTTC. This sequence encodes CASGLVVSGGRKTQYF.

The chain has TRBV5-4 and TRBJ1-2, with 8 bases identical to TRBD1. CDR3 length: 16 amino acids. Trimming took 4 bases from V and 4 from J; bases not matched to a gene: 12. The germline gives CDR1 SGHNT, CDR2 YYREEE (reference sequence). CDR3 coding DNA: TGTGCCAGCAGCCCGATGACAGGGGCGCTGTCCTATGGCTACACCTTC. Protein product: CASSPMTGALSYGYTF. The variable domain in full, completed from reference TRBV5-4 and TRBJ1-2, reads ETGVTQSPTHLIKTRGQQVTLRCSSQSGHNTVSWYQQALGQGPQFIFQYYREEENGRGNFPPRFSGLQFPNYSSELNVNALELDDSALYLCASSPMTGALSYGYTFGSGTRLTVV.

The chain joins TRBV27 to TRBJ2-1; D gene unclear. The CDR3 spans 13 residues. Trimming took off 0 bases at V and 4 bases at J, with 4 bases between the two ends. Germline loops: CDR1 MNHEY, CDR2 SMNVEV (reference sequence). CDR3 sequence (DNA): TGTGCCAGCAGTTTATCCCCATACAATGAGCAGTTCTTC. It is translated as CASSLSPYNEQFF.

This chain joins TRBV15 and TRBJ2-3; D is ambiguous. Trimming left V 4 bases short and J 0 bases short, with 11 bases between. CDR3 length: 15 residues. Germline CDR1 and CDR2: LNHNV and YYDKDF (reference sequence). As DNA, the CDR3 is TGTGCCACCAGCATCGTGAGATCTAGCACAGATACGCAGTATTTT. Its translation: CATSIVRSSTDTQYF.

This clone was counted only a few times. This chain connects TRBV7-2 to TRBJ1-5; 8 bases agree with TRBD1. This CDR3 region has 15 residues. With 5 bases clipped from V and 6 bases from J, the junction kept 9 bases outside the gene matches. Per the germline V gene, CDR1 is SGHTA and CDR2 is FQGNSA. Here the CDR3 reads CASSPGQGSSQPQHF. CDR3 nucleotides: TGTGCCAGCAGCCCCGGACAGGGCTCAAGTCAGCCCCAGCATTTT.

The chain couples TRBV27 to TRBJ1-2; D unclear. Trimming removed 1 base at V and 5 bases at J, with 14 bases between. From germline, CDR1 is MNHEY and CDR2 SMNVEV (reference sequence). This CDR3 contains 15 residues. CDR3 in amino acids: CASSLWADGRYGYTF. The CDR3, as DNA: TGTGCCAGCAGTTTATGGGCCGACGGGAGGTATGGCTACACCTTC.

The CDR3 nucleotides read TGTGCCAGCAGCTTAATTACCACTACCTACGAGCAGTACTTC. This sequence encodes CASSLITTTYEQYF. This sequence joins TRBV7-8 and TRBJ2-7; D remains ambiguous. Germline loops: CDR1 SGHVS, CDR2 FQNEAQ. V lost 2 bases and J lost 2, with 10 bases in between. CDR3 length equals 14 residues.

This sequence joins TRBV7-2 and TRBJ2-3, with 7 bases identical to TRBD1. From germline, CDR1 is SGHTA and CDR2 FQGNSA. With 1 base clipped from V and 5 bases from J, the junction kept 12 bases outside the gene matches. This CDR3 comprises 17 residues. The CDR3 loop reads CASSLVEPRQGVDTQYF. In nucleotides, the CDR3 is TGTGCCAGCAGCTTAGTTGAGCCTCGACAGGGAGTAGATACGCAGTATTTT.

This chain uses TRBV27 with TRBJ1-2, with no clear D. V was shortened by 4 bases and J by 3 bases, with 12 bases between the two germline ends. CDR1 MNHEY and CDR2 SMNVEV come from the germline V gene (reference sequence). CDR3 length: 14 amino acids. CDR3 nucleotide sequence: TGTGCCAGCAGTTCCAGGCCGCCCTACTATGGCTACACCTTC. Its translation: CASSSRPPYYGYTF.

The chain links TRBV5-1 to TRBJ1-3; D gene ambiguous. Deletions cut 0 bases from V and 0 bases from J, with 10 bases between. Germline CDR1 is SGHRS and CDR2 is YFSETQ. The CDR3 is 16 amino acids. CDR3 sequence reads: CASSLETVSSGNTIYF. The CDR3 coding sequence is TGCGCCAGCAGCTTGGAAACGGTGAGCTCTGGAAACACCATATATTTT.

This clone has a single count. The V gene is TRBV2, the J gene TRBJ1-5; D is uncertain. CDR3 length: 11 residues. Germline-derived CDR1 and CDR2 are SNHLY and FYNNEI. Trimming shortened V by 8 bases and J by 8 bases, and 10 bases separated the two germline ends. CDR3 sequence: CASAYSEPQHF. CDR3 DNA: TGTGCCAGCGCCTATAGCGAGCCCCAGCATTTT.

The chain has TRBV6-5 and TRBJ1-1, with D unclear. Trimming shortened V by 0 bases and J by 0 bases, and 8 bases separated the two germline ends. Germline V CDR1 and CDR2: MNHEY, SVGAGI. This CDR3 region has 15 residues. The CDR3 coding sequence is TGTGCCAGCAGTTACTCTGGGGAGATGAACACTGAAGCTTTCTTT. This encodes CASSYSGEMNTEAFF.

This chain connects TRBV7-2 to TRBJ2-7, with 10 bases matching TRBD2. J was trimmed by 0 bases and V by 0 bases; bases with no gene match: 8. The CDR3 spans 18 residues. CDR1 and CDR2 (germline): SGHTA, FQGNSA. The CDR3 coding sequence is TGTGCCAGCAGCTTAGCTCCACCTAGCGGGAGAGGCTCCTACGAGCAGTACTTC. It yields the protein CASSLAPPSGRGSYEQYF.

The rearrangement uses TRBV7-2 and TRBJ2-1, with D possibly matching TRBD2 (5 bases). CDR1 and CDR2 (germline): SGHTA, FQGNSA. The CDR3 runs 12 residues. Trimming pared 3 bases from V and 9 bases from J, leaving 9 bases between. In DNA, the CDR3 is TGTGCCAGCAGCTTGAACCGGGGTGAGCAGTTCTTC. It yields the protein CASSLNRGEQFF. The variable domain in full, with the rest retrieved from reference TRBV7-2 and TRBJ2-1, is GAGVSQSPSNKVTEKGKDVELRCDPISGHTALYWYRQSLGQGLEFLIYFQGNSAPDKSGLPSDRFSAERTGGSVSTLTIQRTQQEDSAVYLCASSLNRGEQFFGPGTRLTVL.